Shown below are 13 T cell receptor beta chains from a single sample sequenced in a study of blood T cell repertoires in COVID-19. The table came from immunoSEQ multiplex PCR; TCRdb's copy has only in-frame clones and leaves some out. Of 200,000 to 250,000 clones detected, roughly nine tenths appear once; the ten largest clones hold more than 5%. Sequencing used PBMCs or T cells enriched from blood (not recorded which). The receptors shown here come from a woman younger than 45 with acute COVID-19.

The genes are TRBV7-2 and TRBJ2-1; possibly TRBD1 for D (6 bases). V shed 5 bases and J shed 1 base, with 21 bases lying between them. In germline, CDR1 is SGHTA, CDR2 FQGNSA. This CDR3 region has 18 residues. The CDR3 spells CASSPGQGGTLSYNEQFF. The CDR3 bases are TGTGCCAGCAGCCCAGGACAAGGGGGTACCTTATCCTACAATGAGCAGTTCTTC.

In its sample, this clone was seen a few times. V usage is TRBV11-2 and J usage is TRBJ2-7, with 8 positions matching TRBD2. This CDR3 region has 14 residues. Trimming took 5 bases from V and 8 from J; bases not matched to a gene: 11. Germline CDR1 reads SGHAT; CDR2 reads FQNNGV. CDR3 protein: CASSATGTRSKQYF. The CDR3 DNA sequence: TGTGCCAGCAGCGCAACCGGGACTAGGTCCAAGCAGTACTTC.

The rearrangement links TRBV2 to TRBJ2-1; 8 bases align to TRBD2. The V gene end was trimmed by 10 bases and the J gene end by 1 base; junction bases not matched to a gene: 3. The CDR3 is 13 residues long. Germline CDR1 and CDR2: SNHLY and FYNNEI. DNA of the CDR3: TGTGCCACGCGGGGGGAATCCTACAATGAGCAGTTCTTC. Protein product: CATRGESYNEQFF.

The V call is TRBV6-1, the J call TRBJ1-5, with 7 positions matching TRBD1. The CDR3 is 16 amino acids. The junction had 10 bases not matched to a gene; V was cut back by 4 bases and J by 4 bases. The germline V gene encodes CDR1 MNHNS and CDR2 SASEGT. CDR3 in DNA: TGTGCCAGCAGTGGCAAAGGGGGCTGGCCAAATCAGCCCCAGCATTTT. Its protein product is CASSGKGGWPNQPQHF.

The count of this clone is one. This chain joins TRBV9 and TRBJ2-5; D might be TRBD2 (5 bases). The germline CDR1 and CDR2 sequences are SGDLS and YYNGEE. Trimming removed 0 bases from V and 5 bases from J, with 17 bases in between. The length of the CDR3 is 16 residues. Here the CDR3 DNA reads TGTGCCAGCAGCGTAGGCACTAGAGATACCGGGGAGACCCAGTACTTC. Residues: CASSVGTRDTGETQYF.

The genes are TRBV2 and TRBJ2-7; 8 bases fit TRBD1. The J segment lost 5 bases and the V segment lost 7 bases, leaving 13 bases of the junction unmatched. CDR1 and CDR2 from the germline V gene are SNHLY and FYNNEI. The CDR3 is made up of 15 amino acids. CDR3 sequence reads: CASTVRQGFVHEQYF. The CDR3 region has the DNA TGTGCCAGCACCGTTAGACAGGGGTTTGTCCACGAGCAGTACTTC.

The gene calls are TRBV19 and TRBJ2-3; 11 positions match TRBD2. Germline-derived CDR1 and CDR2 are LNHDA and SQIVND (reference sequence). Unmatched junction bases numbered 4, after V lost 4 bases and J lost 4 bases. This CDR3 has 15 amino acids. The CDR3 DNA reads TGTGCCAGTAGTACGACTAGCGGGACGGCAGATACGCAGTATTTT. It yields the protein CASSTTSGTADTQYF. The variable domain in full, with the rest retrieved from reference TRBV19 and TRBJ2-3, is DGGITQSPKYLFRKEGQNVTLSCEQNLNHDAMYWYRQDPGQGLRLIYYSQIVNDFQKGDIAEGYSVSREKKESFPLTVTSAQKNPTAFYLCASSTTSGTADTQYFGPGTRLTVL.

The rearrangement links TRBV6-5 to TRBJ2-2; possible D gene TRBD2, 6 bases. The CDR3 is 14 residues long. V lost 2 bases and J 3 bases, leaving 7 bases between the germline ends. In germline, CDR1 is MNHEY, CDR2 SVGAGI. CDR3 DNA: TGTGCCAGCAGTTACGGGACTTACACCGGGGAGCTGTTTTTT. Translating it yields CASSYGTYTGELFF.

The chain couples TRBV19 to TRBJ2-7; TRBD2 matches at 7 bases. This CDR3 is built from 15 residues. Germline CDR1 is LNHDA and CDR2 is SQIVND (reference sequence). V trimming: 1 base; J trimming: 4 bases; junction bases outside the gene matches: 7. This CDR3 is CASSIGLAAAYEQYF. For the CDR3, the DNA is TGTGCCAGTAGTATAGGACTAGCTGCCGCTTACGAGCAGTACTTC. Using reference TRBV19 and TRBJ2-7 for the parts outside the CDR3, the full variable domain is DGGITQSPKYLFRKEGQNVTLSCEQNLNHDAMYWYRQDPGQGLRLIYYSQIVNDFQKGDIAEGYSVSREKKESFPLTVTSAQKNPTAFYLCASSIGLAAAYEQYFGPGTRLTVT.

The genes are TRBV11-2 and TRBJ2-1, with TRBD1 matching over 7 bases. V trimming: 0 bases; J trimming: 6 bases; junction bases outside the gene matches: 5. The CDR3 is 15 residues long. In germline, CDR1 is SGHAT, CDR2 FQNNGV. DNA of the CDR3: TGTGCCAGCAGCTTAGAACAGGGGAAGGGCAATGAGCAGTTCTTC. Its translation is CASSLEQGKGNEQFF.

This chain connects TRBV3-1 (or the pseudogene TRBV3-2) to TRBJ2-5; TRBD1 matches 9 bases. Germline CDR1 and CDR2: LGHDT and YNNKEL (reference sequence). This CDR3 spans 15 amino acids. The trim removed 4 bases at V and 5 bases at J, leaving 8 bases unmatched. The CDR3: CASSLAGTGLETQYF. The DNA of the CDR3 is TGTGCCAGCAGCCTGGCCGGGACAGGGTTGGAGACCCAGTACTTC.

This clone has more than one count but fewer than ten. The chain couples TRBV7-2 to TRBJ2-1; the match to TRBD2 covers 7 bases. This CDR3 comprises 16 residues. Trimming removed 6 bases from V and 7 bases from J; junction bases left unmatched: 15. Germline values: CDR1 SGHTA, CDR2 FQGNSA. For the CDR3, the DNA is TGTGCCAGCAGATGGTCTGCCGGCGGGAGTAGGAATGAGCAGTTCTTC. Amino acid sequence: CASRWSAGGSRNEQFF.

This sequence joins TRBV28 and TRBJ1-1, with 8 positions matching TRBD1. V was clipped by 5 bases and J by 3 bases; unmatched bases: 5. CDR3 length: 14 residues. CDR1 is MDHEN, CDR2 SYDVKM, per germline. DNA of the CDR3: TGTGCCAGCAGTCTCCAGGGGGCCGACACTGAAGCTTTCTTT. As protein: CASSLQGADTEAFF.